This entry lists 9 T cell receptor beta chains sequenced from one sample in a study of blood T cell repertoires in COVID-19. The table came from immunoSEQ multiplex PCR; TCRdb's copy has only in-frame clones and leaves some out. The data hold 70,000 or so clones, with roughly 83% observed a single time. Sample: peripheral blood. These receptors all stem from a woman in her fifties or sixties with acute or convalescent COVID-19.

This sequence joins TRBV7-3 and TRBJ1-2; TRBD1 matches 7 bases. J gave up 5 bases and V 0 bases, and 6 bases lay outside the gene matches. In germline, CDR1 is SGHTA, CDR2 FQGTGA. The CDR3 has 15 residues. The CDR3 region is CASSLTSGQHYGYTF. The CDR3 nucleotides are TGTGCCAGCAGCTTAACGTCGGGACAGCATTATGGCTACACCTTC.

This chain links TRBV5-1 with TRBJ1-2; D unclear. Germline-derived CDR1 and CDR2 are SGHRS and YFSETQ. CDR3 length: 13 amino acids. Trimming pared 0 bases from V and 6 bases from J, leaving 9 bases between. For the CDR3, the DNA is TGCGCCAGCAGCTTGGCAACAGTCCATGGCTACACCTTC. This translates into CASSLATVHGYTF.

The rearrangement links TRBV5-1 to TRBJ2-2; TRBD1 matches at 9 bases. CDR3 length: 14 residues. Germline CDR1 reads SGHRS; CDR2 reads YFSETQ. V lost 6 bases and J lost 5; bases outside the gene matches: 5. The CDR3 is CASTLQGATGELFF. The CDR3, as DNA: TGCGCCAGCACCTTACAGGGGGCTACCGGGGAGCTGTTTTTT.

The chain uses TRBV2 and TRBJ1-1; 10 nucleotides agree with TRBD1. Trimming removed 8 bases from V and 2 bases from J; junction bases left unmatched: 8. This CDR3 contains 15 residues. Germline V lookup: CDR1 SNHLY, CDR2 FYNNEI. This chain's CDR3 is CASLPGQGRNTEAFF. The CDR3, as DNA: TGTGCCAGCCTCCCGGGACAGGGGCGAAACACTGAAGCTTTCTTT. Full variable domain (rest looked up from reference TRBV2 and TRBJ1-1): EPEVTQTPSHQVTQMGQEVILRCVPISNHLYFYWYRQILGQKVEFLVSFYNNEISEKSEIFDDQFSVERPDGSNFTLKIRSTKLEDSAMYFCASLPGQGRNTEAFFGQGTRLTVV.

The genes are TRBV24-1 and TRBJ2-1; 13 nucleotides agree with TRBD2. CDR1 and CDR2 (germline): KGHDR, SFDVKD. There are 16 residues in the CDR3. V lost 4 bases and J lost 5; bases outside the gene matches: 4. CDR3 loop: CATSDGTSGAHNEQFF. CDR3 nucleotides: TGTGCCACCAGTGACGGGACTAGCGGGGCCCACAATGAGCAGTTCTTC.

V is TRBV5-1 and J is TRBJ2-2; 9 positions agree with TRBD1. The germline V gene has CDR1 SGHRS and CDR2 YFSETQ. The CDR3 covers 17 residues. The junction had 8 bases not matched to a gene; V was cut back by 2 bases and J by 3 bases. Here the CDR3 DNA reads TGCGCCAGCAGCTTTGCTCCCGGGACAGGGCACACCGGGGAGCTGTTTTTT. Translating gives CASSFAPGTGHTGELFF.

The chain employs TRBV7-9 and TRBJ2-3, with 7 positions matching TRBD2. Per germline, CDR1 SEHNR and CDR2 FQNEAQ (reference sequence). This CDR3 is built from 16 residues. The junction had 11 bases not matched to a gene; V was cut back by 4 bases and J by 4 bases. The CDR3: CASSSPPGREADTQYF. For the CDR3, the DNA is TGTGCCAGCAGCTCCCCTCCGGGCCGGGAGGCAGATACGCAGTATTTT. The full variable domain, in which reference TRBV7-9 and TRBJ2-3 provide the parts outside the CDR3, is DTGVSQNPRHKITKRGQNVTFRCDPISEHNRLYWYRQTLGQGPEFLTYFQNEAQLEKSRLLSDRFSAERPKGSFSTLEIQRTEQGDSAMYLCASSSPPGREADTQYFGPGTRLTVL.

This chain connects TRBV5-1 to TRBJ2-5; possible D gene TRBD2, 6 bases. V was cut by 1 base and J by 0 bases, with 10 bases left in between. Germline-derived CDR1 and CDR2 are SGHRS and YFSETQ. The CDR3 is made up of 15 amino acids. The CDR3, as DNA: TGCGCCAGCAGCTTGTGGGCGGGACACCAAGAGACCCAGTACTTC. Translated: CASSLWAGHQETQYF.

This clone is a singleton in its sample. The chain combines TRBV29-1 with TRBJ2-1, with D possibly being TRBD1 (5 bases). The CDR3 length is 13 residues. Germline V gives CDR1 SQVTM, CDR2 ANQGSEA. Trimming stripped 7 bases from V and 4 bases from J, with 14 bases between. Here the CDR3 reads CSADASGYNEQFF. CDR3 DNA: TGCAGCGCCGACGCATCAGGGTACAATGAGCAGTTCTTC.